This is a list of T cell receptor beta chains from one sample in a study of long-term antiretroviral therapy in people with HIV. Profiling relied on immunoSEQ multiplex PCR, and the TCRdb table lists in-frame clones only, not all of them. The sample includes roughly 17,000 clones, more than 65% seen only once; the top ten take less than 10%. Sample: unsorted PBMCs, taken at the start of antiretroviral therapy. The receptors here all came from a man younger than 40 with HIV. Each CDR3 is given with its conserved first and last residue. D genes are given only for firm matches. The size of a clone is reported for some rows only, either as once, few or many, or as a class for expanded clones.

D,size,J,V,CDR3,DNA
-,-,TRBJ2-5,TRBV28,CASSLGYSRIEETQYF,TGTGCCAGCAGTTTAGGTTACTCGAGAATAGAAGAGACCCAGTACTTC
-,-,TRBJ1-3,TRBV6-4,CASSDRSVFGNTIYF,TGTGCCAGCAGTGACAGGTCAGTTTTCGGAAACACCATATATTTT
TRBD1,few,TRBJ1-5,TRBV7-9,CASKGAGNQPQHF,TGTGCCAGCAAGGGGGCTGGCAATCAGCCCCAGCATTTT
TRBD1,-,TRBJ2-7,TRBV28,CASSKDRGLSYEQYF,TGTGCCAGCAGCAAGGACAGGGGGCTGTCCTACGAGCAGTACTTC
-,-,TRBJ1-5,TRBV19,CASSGEASGGNQPQHF,TGTGCCAGTAGCGGGGAGGCGAGCGGGGGAAATCAGCCCCAGCATTTT
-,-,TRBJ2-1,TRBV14,CASSQVGREQFF,TGTGCCAGCAGCCAAGTCGGGCGTGAGCAGTTCTTC
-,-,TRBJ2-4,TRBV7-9,CASSLALAVSIQYF,TGTGCCAGCAGCTTAGCACTAGCAGTATCCATTCAGTACTTC
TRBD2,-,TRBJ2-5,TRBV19,CASTSGAYQETQYF,TGTGCCAGTACTAGCGGGGCCTACCAAGAGACCCAGTACTTC
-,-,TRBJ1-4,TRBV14,CASSQDIGDWKEEKLFF,TGTGCCAGCAGCCAAGATATCGGAGATTGGAAGGAAGAAAAACTGTTTTTT
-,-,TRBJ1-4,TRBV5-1,CASSSGNDEKLFF,TGCGCCAGCAGCTCAGGGAACGATGAAAAACTGTTTTTT
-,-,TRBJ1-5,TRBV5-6,CASSLWGDRDQPQHF,TGTGCCAGCAGCTTGTGGGGGGATCGGGATCAGCCCCAGCATTTT
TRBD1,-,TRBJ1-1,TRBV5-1,CASSLGGTGYEAFF,TGCGCCAGCAGCTTGGGGGGGACAGGCTATGAAGCTTTCTTT
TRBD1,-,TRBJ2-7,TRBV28,CASSTGTGWDKEQYF,TGTGCCAGCAGCACCGGGACAGGGTGGGATAAGGAGCAGTACTTC
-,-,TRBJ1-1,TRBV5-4,CASSNGGQGHTEAFF,TGTGCCAGCAGCAACGGAGGGCAGGGTCACACTGAAGCTTTCTTT
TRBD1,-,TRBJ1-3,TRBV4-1,CASSPLTGFGNTIYF,TGCGCCAGCAGCCCCTTGACAGGGTTTGGAAACACCATATATTTT
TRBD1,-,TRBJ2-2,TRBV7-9,CASSSRDSTNTGELFF,TGTGCCAGCAGCTCTCGGGACAGCACGAACACCGGGGAGCTGTTTTTT
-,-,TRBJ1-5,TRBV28,CASSFGGASNQPQHF,TGTGCCAGCAGCTTTGGGGGGGCTAGCAATCAGCCCCAGCATTTT
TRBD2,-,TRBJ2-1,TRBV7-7,CASSWTSGADNEQFF,TGTGCTAGCAGCTGGACTAGCGGGGCCGACAATGAGCAGTTCTTC
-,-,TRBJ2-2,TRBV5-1,CASSLAGGRLLGELFF,TGCGCCAGCAGCTTGGCCGGGGGGCGACTACTAGGGGAGCTGTTTTTT
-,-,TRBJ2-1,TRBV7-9,CASRAGFNEQFF,TGTGCCAGCAGGGCGGGGTTCAATGAGCAGTTCTTC
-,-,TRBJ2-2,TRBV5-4,CASTPRAGSNTGELFF,TGTGCCAGCACCCCTAGGGCAGGTTCGAACACCGGGGAGCTGTTTTTT
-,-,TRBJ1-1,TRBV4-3,CASSLSDTLNTEAFF,TGCGCCAGCAGCCTTTCGGACACCTTGAACACTGAAGCTTTCTTT
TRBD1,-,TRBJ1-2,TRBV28,CASSSGQANYGYTF,TGTGCCAGCAGTTCGGGACAGGCTAACTATGGCTACACCTTC
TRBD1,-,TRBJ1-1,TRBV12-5,CASGEGQGDTEAFF,TGTGCTAGTGGTGAGGGACAGGGAGACACTGAAGCTTTCTTT
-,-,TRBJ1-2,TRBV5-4,CASTRWSGYSSPHGYTF,TGTGCCAGCACCCGGTGGTCAGGGTATAGCTCACCTCATGGCTACACCTTC
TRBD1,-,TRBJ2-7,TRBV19,CASTPGTASYEQYF,TGTGCCAGTACTCCTGGGACAGCCTCCTACGAGCAGTACTTC
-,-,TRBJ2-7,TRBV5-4,CASSREVYEQYF,TGTGCCAGCAGCAGGGAAGTCTACGAGCAGTACTTC
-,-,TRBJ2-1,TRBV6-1,CASSAKPGQREQFF,TGTGCCAGCAGCGCCAAACCAGGGCAGCGGGAGCAGTTCTTC
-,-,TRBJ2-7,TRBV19,CASSISDSTYEQYF,TGTGCCAGTAGTATTTCGGACAGCACCTACGAGCAGTACTTC
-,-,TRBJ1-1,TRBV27,CASKFGRNTEAFF,TGTGCCAGCAAGTTTGGCAGAAACACTGAAGCTTTCTTT